The 30 T cell receptor beta chains presented below share a single source sample, sequenced in a study of T cell responses to AZD1222 COVID-19 vaccine. Sequenced by immunoSEQ multiplex PCR; TCRdb stores in-frame clones only, minus some. Among roughly 100,000 clones listed, 70% to 90% were seen once. This sample comprised peripheral blood, obtained on day 0 of AZD1222 vaccination. All receptors derive from an adult in good health.

The chain combines TRBV25-1 with TRBJ2-7, with 8 bases aligning to TRBD1. V dropped 6 bases and J dropped 2; count of bases not matched to a gene: 6. Per germline, CDR1 MGHDK and CDR2 SYGVNS. The CDR3 length is 14 residues. DNA of the CDR3: TGTGCCAGCAGCCCTAGGGACAGGACCTACGAGCAGTACTTC. Protein product: CASSPRDRTYEQYF.

This chain connects TRBV2 to TRBJ1-1; D unclear. There are 13 residues in the CDR3. Germline V gene lookup returns CDR1 SNHLY and CDR2 FYNNEI. The germline V and J ends were trimmed by 7 bases and 1 base, with 10 bases remaining between them. Here the CDR3 reads CASIVSGNTEAFF. In nucleotides, the CDR3 is TGTGCCAGCATAGTCAGCGGGAACACTGAAGCTTTCTTT.

This chain links TRBV4-1 with TRBJ2-1; D is possibly TRBD2 (5 bases). The CDR3 runs 17 residues. Germline V gives CDR1 MGHRA, CDR2 YSYEKL. Trimming stripped 3 bases from V and 4 bases from J, with 19 bases between. The CDR3 DNA is TGCGCCAGCAGCCACGCTTTAAAGAAGCGGACTTACAATGAGCAGTTCTTC. Translating gives CASSHALKKRTYNEQFF.

The rearrangement uses TRBV28 and TRBJ1-6; D might be TRBD1 (5 bases). Germline loops: CDR1 MDHEN, CDR2 SYDVKM. Deletions cut 7 bases from V and 0 bases from J, with 10 bases between. This CDR3 spans 15 amino acids. CDR3 amino acids: CASNPRVSYNSPLHF. The DNA of the CDR3 is TGTGCCAGCAATCCCAGGGTCTCCTATAATTCACCCCTCCACTTT.

This clone was observed once. The chain recombines TRBV20-1 with TRBJ2-7; D is unclear. V was shortened by 3 bases and J by 4 bases, with 7 bases between the two germline ends. CDR3 length equals 11 residues. CDR1 DFQATT and CDR2 SNEGSKA come from the germline V gene (reference sequence). DNA for the CDR3: TGCAGTGCTAGGGCACAGTACGAGCAGTACTTC. Translation: CSARAQYEQYF.

The rearrangement joins TRBV25-1 to TRBJ2-5, with TRBD1 identical over 7 bases. Germline trimming cut 4 bases from V and 4 bases from J; bases unmatched to any gene: 6. Germline V CDR1 and CDR2: MGHDK, SYGVNS. There are 14 residues in the CDR3. The DNA of the CDR3 is TGTGCCAGCAGTGGAACAGGGGCGGGAGAGACCCAGTACTTC. The encoded protein is CASSGTGAGETQYF.

The chain is built from TRBV15 and TRBJ1-5, with unresolved D. Trimming left V 1 base short and J 4 bases short, with 8 bases between. Germline V gene sequence: CDR1 LNHNV, CDR2 YYDKDF (reference sequence). The CDR3 consists of 14 residues. This CDR3 is CATSRGRGNQPQHF. The DNA for the CDR3 is TGTGCCACCAGCAGAGGACGGGGAAATCAGCCCCAGCATTTT.

For this clone: Other DNA sequences in the sample encode the same CDR3. The V call is TRBV28, the J call TRBJ1-1, with TRBD1 as a possible D gene (6 bases). The germline V and J ends were trimmed by 3 bases and 5 bases, with 7 bases remaining between them. Germline V gene data show CDR1 as MDHEN and CDR2 as SYDVKM. This CDR3 contains 12 residues. The CDR3 DNA reads as TGTGCCAGCAGTTTGAGGGGGACTGAAGCTTTCTTT. Residues: CASSLRGTEAFF. Combining the CDR3 with reference TRBV28 and TRBJ1-1 gives the whole variable domain DVKVTQSSRYLVKRTGEKVFLECVQDMDHENMFWYRQDPGLGLRLIYFSYDVKMKEKGDIPEGYSVSREKKERFSLILESASTNQTSMYLCASSLRGTEAFFGQGTRLTVV.

The chain uses TRBV28 and TRBJ1-1; D gene unclear. CDR3 size: 13 residues. Germline CDR1 reads MDHEN; CDR2 reads SYDVKM. V lost 7 bases, J lost 4 bases, and 13 bases lay in between. The CDR3 DNA follows: TGTGCCAGCACCGAGAGCATTTCCACTGAAGCTTTCTTT. As protein: CASTESISTEAFF.

V gene TRBV28 combines with J gene TRBJ2-7; TRBD1 agrees at 8 bases. J gave up 5 bases and V 10 bases, and 7 bases lay outside the gene matches. From germline, CDR1 is MDHEN and CDR2 SYDVKM. This CDR3 comprises 12 residues. The CDR3 here is CATTDRVHEQYF. Written as DNA, the CDR3 is TGTGCCACCACGGACAGGGTTCACGAGCAGTACTTC.

The chain has TRBV27 and TRBJ1-5; no reliable D call. Trimming left V 10 bases short and J 0 bases short, with 16 bases between. Germline loops: CDR1 MNHEY, CDR2 SMNVEV (reference sequence). The CDR3 spans 15 residues. CDR3 in DNA: TGTGCCACCTCTCGGGGTCCTTATAGCAATCAGCCCCAGCATTTT. It encodes CATSRGPYSNQPQHF.

This chain connects TRBV11-3 to TRBJ2-2; possibly TRBD1 for D (6 bases). Per the germline V gene, CDR1 is SGHNT and CDR2 is YENEEA. The V end was cut by 0 bases, the J end by 2 bases, with 10 bases between. The CDR3 has 16 amino acids. The CDR3: CASSLETGINTGELFF. The CDR3 nucleotides are TGTGCCAGCAGCTTAGAGACAGGAATTAACACCGGGGAGCTGTTTTTT.

The rearrangement joins TRBV30 to TRBJ2-7; no clear D. V dropped 4 bases and J dropped 2 bases, with 12 bases sitting between them. This CDR3 is 13 amino acids long. Germline V gives CDR1 GTSNPN, CDR2 SVGIG (reference sequence). The CDR3 DNA reads TGTGCCTGGAAAAGGTACGGTACCTACGAGCAGTACTTC. Translated: CAWKRYGTYEQYF.

This sequence joins TRBV13 and TRBJ2-7; 10 positions agree with TRBD1. Germline-derived CDR1 and CDR2 are PRHDT and FYEKMQ (reference sequence). The V segment lost 2 bases and the J segment 1 base; nucleotides outside the gene matches: 5. This CDR3 contains 16 residues. CDR3 sequence reads: CASSLLGQGVSYEQYF. The CDR3 bases are TGTGCCAGCAGCTTACTAGGACAGGGGGTATCCTACGAGCAGTACTTC.

CDR3 protein: CASPRGGYEQYF. CDR3 nucleotide sequence: TGTGCCAGCCCCCGAGGGGGATACGAGCAGTACTTC. The V call is TRBV3-1 (or the pseudogene TRBV3-2), the J call TRBJ2-7, with a weak D call TRBD1 (6 bases). The CDR3 loop spans 12 amino acids. The V end was cut by 8 bases, the J end by 4 bases, with 12 bases between. Germline V gene data show CDR1 as LGHDT and CDR2 as YNNKEL (reference sequence).

This clone came up a few times. CDR3 region: CASSQGTVTGELFF. CDR3 sequence (DNA): TGTGCCAGCAGCCAAGGGACGGTTACCGGGGAGCTGTTTTTT. The V call is TRBV3-1 (or the pseudogene TRBV3-2), the J call TRBJ2-2; D ambiguous. CDR3 length equals 14 residues. The germline V and J ends were trimmed by 1 base and 5 bases, with 8 bases remaining between them. CDR1 is LGHDT and CDR2 is YNNKEL in the germline V gene (reference sequence).

Regarding this clone: The sample contains more than one DNA sequence encoding this CDR3. The V gene is TRBV19, the J gene TRBJ1-1, with 9 nucleotides matching TRBD1. The germline gives CDR1 LNHDA, CDR2 SQIVND (reference sequence). The CDR3 runs to 14 residues. V lost 5 bases and J lost 1; bases outside the gene matches: 2. The CDR3 sequence is CASSLQGANTEAFF. In DNA, the CDR3 is TGTGCCAGTAGTCTACAGGGGGCGAACACTGAAGCTTTCTTT.

The gene calls are TRBV5-1 and TRBJ2-7; no firm D call. The germline CDR1 and CDR2 sequences are SGHRS and YFSETQ. The length of the CDR3 is 13 residues. Between the trimmed V and J ends, which lost 0 bases and 2 bases, there was a span of 6 bases. The CDR3 bases are TGCGCCAGCAGCTTGGACACGGCCTACGAGCAGTACTTC. Translating it yields CASSLDTAYEQYF.

The V call is TRBV14, the J call TRBJ1-6; D call uncertain. The germline CDR1 and CDR2 sequences are SGHDN and FVKESK. The CDR3 has 17 residues. With 0 bases removed from V and 0 bases from J, the gap between germline ends came to 9 bases. CDR3 nucleotides: TGTGCCAGCAGCCAAGATATACCCAGCTCCTATAATTCACCCCTCCACTTT. Its translation is CASSQDIPSSYNSPLHF. Variable domain in full (rest from reference TRBV14 and TRBJ1-6): EAGVTQFPSHSVIEKGQTVTLRCDPISGHDNLYWYRRVMGKEIKFLLHFVKESKQDESGMPNNRFLAERTGGTYSTLKVQPAELEDSGVYFCASSQDIPSSYNSPLHFGNGTRLTVT.

This sequence joins TRBV5-6 and TRBJ2-2, with a possible D match to TRBD2 (5 bases). V was clipped by 5 bases and J by 0 bases, with 20 bases between them. The germline V gene has CDR1 SGHDT and CDR2 YYEEEE. The CDR3 consists of 18 residues. The CDR3 protein is CASRFGVPGRTNTGELFF. The CDR3 coding sequence is TGTGCCAGCAGATTCGGAGTACCGGGAAGGACGAACACCGGGGAGCTGTTTTTT.

The rearrangement uses TRBV6-2 or TRBV6-3 and TRBJ1-5; no clear D gene. The CDR3 runs 16 residues. Germline V CDR1 and CDR2: MNHEY, SVGEGT. Trimming took 5 bases from V and 0 from J, leaving 14 bases between them. CDR3 coding DNA: TGTGCCAGCAGTGCCTACAGAGGTTATAGCAATCAGCCCCAGCATTTT. Encoded protein: CASSAYRGYSNQPQHF.

The chain carries TRBV3-1 (or the pseudogene TRBV3-2) and TRBJ1-2; D may be TRBD1 (5 bases). Germline loops: CDR1 LGHDT, CDR2 YNNKEL (reference sequence). Between the trimmed V and J ends, which lost 4 bases and 2 bases, there was a span of 14 bases. The CDR3 consists of 15 residues. For the CDR3, the DNA is TGTGCCAGCAGCCTCCAGGGTGCGGTAAACTATGGCTACACCTTC. Translation: CASSLQGAVNYGYTF.

This clone was seen just once. This chain's CDR3 is CASSPLGVGTDTQYF. CDR3 coding DNA: TGCGCCAGCAGCCCTTTAGGGGTGGGCACAGATACGCAGTATTTT. The genes are TRBV5-1 and TRBJ2-3, with D perhaps TRBD1 (5 bases). Per the germline V gene, CDR1 is SGHRS and CDR2 is YFSETQ. V lost 4 bases and J 1 base, leaving 13 bases between the germline ends. CDR3 size: 15 residues.

The chain recombines TRBV28 with TRBJ2-5; 7 bases align to TRBD1. With 8 bases clipped from V and 1 base from J, the junction kept 4 bases outside the gene matches. The CDR3 covers 13 residues. The germline V gene encodes CDR1 MDHEN and CDR2 SYDVKM. The CDR3 loop is CASGGQPQETQYF. In DNA, the CDR3 is TGTGCCAGCGGGGGACAGCCCCAAGAGACCCAGTACTTC.

The CDR3 DNA sequence: TGTGCCAGCAGTTACTCGAGGACTCTTAACAATGAGCAGTTCTTC. Amino acids: CASSYSRTLNNEQFF. The chain recombines TRBV6-5 with TRBJ2-1; D is possibly TRBD2 (5 bases). Germline values: CDR1 MNHEY, CDR2 SVGAGI. Trimming left V 0 bases short and J 5 bases short, with 11 bases between. The CDR3 is 15 amino acids.

J is TRBJ1-2 and V is TRBV24-1, with D tentatively TRBD1 (6 bases). The V end was cut by 4 bases, the J end by 7 bases, with 15 bases between. Germline V gene lookup returns CDR1 KGHDR and CDR2 SFDVKD. This CDR3 comprises 14 residues. The CDR3 protein is CATSDAWGAGGYTF. The CDR3 coding sequence is TGTGCCACCAGTGACGCGTGGGGGGCGGGTGGCTACACCTTC.

V and J are TRBV28 and TRBJ2-3; D is undetermined. V lost 1 base to trimming and J lost 6 bases, with 5 bases between them. Germline values: CDR1 MDHEN, CDR2 SYDVKM. This CDR3 comprises 12 residues. Here the CDR3 reads CASSLSGDTQYF. CDR3 nucleotides: TGTGCCAGCAGTTTATCTGGGGATACGCAGTATTTT.

The chain has TRBV12-3 or TRBV12-4 and TRBJ2-7, with D unresolved. CDR3 length equals 13 residues. The ends were cut back, 3 bases at V and 4 bases at J, with 10 bases in the middle. The DNA for the CDR3 is TGTGCCAGCAGTTTCCAGGAGCATTACGAGCAGTACTTC. Its protein is CASSFQEHYEQYF.

The J gene is TRBJ1-3, the V gene TRBV2; no reliable D call. The germline V and J ends were trimmed by 6 bases and 0 bases, with 12 bases remaining between them. The CDR3 spans 15 residues. Looked up from germline, CDR1 is SNHLY and CDR2 is FYNNEI. Here the CDR3 reads CASSVDGGSGNTIYF. CDR3 nucleotides: TGTGCCAGCAGCGTCGACGGAGGCTCTGGAAACACCATATATTTT.

The chain carries TRBV9 and TRBJ2-3, with 7 bases identical to TRBD2. After removal of 6 bases from V and 2 bases from J, the junction contained 9 bases not matched to a gene. The CDR3 is made up of 15 amino acids. Germline CDR1 is SGDLS and CDR2 is YYNGEE. The CDR3 nucleotides are TGTGCCAGCAACCCGTCAGCGGGGACCACAGATACGCAGTATTTT. Translated: CASNPSAGTTDTQYF.